This T cell receptor beta chain was identified in a study of T cells in Graves' hyperthyroidism and ophthalmopathy. Study findings and constraints: Blood samples included most of the expanded thyroid clonotypes exceeding 0.001.

CDR1 is PRHDT and CDR2 is FYEKMQ in the germline V gene (reference sequence). This CDR3 spans 15 amino acids. V was pared by 0 bases and J by 6 bases, with 9 bases between. Diagnosing involved the use of clinical symptoms, serum thyroxine and TRAb, thyroid ultrasound and orbital computed tomography. A note on this clonotype: Its antigen is still unknown. This may come from a read error, since a much larger clone is one base off.

TCR beta CDR3 regions were amplified from RNA. The TCR CDR3 was amplified in a first-round RT-PCR using the HTBI primer set. TCRdb reanalysed the multiplex PCR reads using MiXCR and keeps one entry per CDR3 protein. The repertoire holds hundreds of thousands of distinct CDR3 sequences, with 14% as singletons. Source material: blood. The V gene is TRBV13, the J gene TRBJ1-6, with D perhaps matching TRBD1 (6 bases). The TCR sequence derives from a woman under 30 with Graves' hyperthyroidism. In nucleotides, the CDR3 is TGTGCCAGCAGCTTAGGGGACAGAAGTAATTCACCCCTCCACTTT. Translating it yields CASSLGDRSNSPLHF.